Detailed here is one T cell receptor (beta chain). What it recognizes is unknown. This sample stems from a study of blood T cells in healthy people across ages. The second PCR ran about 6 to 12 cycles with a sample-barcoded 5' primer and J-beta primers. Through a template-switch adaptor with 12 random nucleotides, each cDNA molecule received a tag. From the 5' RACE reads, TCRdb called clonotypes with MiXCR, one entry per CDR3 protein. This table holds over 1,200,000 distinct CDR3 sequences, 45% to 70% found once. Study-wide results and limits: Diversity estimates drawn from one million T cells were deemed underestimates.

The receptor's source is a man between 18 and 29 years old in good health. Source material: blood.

CDR3 DNA: TGCGCCAGCAGTATACAGAGGAACACTGAAGCTTTCTTT. As protein: CASSIQRNTEAFF. The rearrangement links TRBV5-1 to TRBJ1-1; D ambiguous. The CDR3 totals 13 residues. CDR1 is SGHRS, CDR2 YFSETQ, per germline. Trimming pared 5 bases from V and 1 base from J, leaving 9 bases between.